This T cell receptor beta chain appears in the sequencing data of a study of regulatory T cells in long-lasting Graves disease. Researchers made TCR beta libraries by using iRepertoire HTBI primers and running Arm-PCR on CDR3 regions. TCRdb redid the calling of the multiplex PCR reads with MiXCR, one entry per CDR3 protein. The sample has about 420,000 distinct CDR3 sequences; about 17% are singletons. This clonotype was counted only a few times. Antigen unknown. Per germline, CDR1 SGHNT and CDR2 YYREEE (reference sequence). V dropped 0 bases and J dropped 2; count of bases not matched to a gene: 5. The CDR3 has 16 amino acids. Study-wide results and limits: Persistent disease was associated with favored TRBV28 usage and with favored use of TRBJ1-2 and TRBJ2-5.

Time point noted: newly diagnosed GD, antithyroid drugs for less than 3 months. There was RNA extracted from PBMCs, and the TCR library was made from it. It was an endocrinology department in Xi'an, China, that provided the patients. These same data were also listed under a study on T cells in Graves' hyperthyroidism and ophthalmopathy. From that second work: Uncontrolled infection, other autoimmune disease, pregnancy or lactation disqualified patients from enrolment.

The receptor comes from a woman aged 18 to 35 with Graves disease. The chain links TRBV5-4 to TRBJ2-3, with 8 bases that match TRBD2. The material was peripheral blood mononuclear cells (PBMCs), obtained at new diagnosis, from a patient treated with antithyroid drugs. The CDR3 sequence is CASSLGAAGDTDTQYF. CDR3 in DNA: TGTGCCAGCAGCTTGGGGGCAGCGGGAGACACAGATACGCAGTATTTT.